This T cell receptor beta chain emerged from a study of cytomegalovirus exposure and HLA in healthy donors. About this clone itself: Antigen specificity is unknown.

PCR used 60 Vbeta primers and 13 Jbeta primers. Repertoires were generated with immunoSEQ multiplex PCR, while TCRdb's copy carries only in-frame clones and drops some. The profile shows 200,000 or so clones, around 86% of them singletons. General study points: Immune exposure information available was restricted to CMV serostatus.

Sequenced input: PBMCs. The clonotype was recovered from a woman aged 45-65 years in good health and CMV-seropositive.

The CDR3 reads CASSLPFGREEEKLFF. The CDR3 DNA is TGCGCCAGCAGCTTACCGTTCGGCAGGGAGGAAGAAAAACTGTTTTTT. The gene calls are TRBV5-1 and TRBJ1-4; maybe TRBD1 (5 bases). CDR1 is SGHRS, CDR2 YFSETQ, per germline. The CDR3 is made up of 16 amino acids. V was cut by 2 bases and J by 8 bases, with 19 bases left in between.